Each of the 17 T cell receptor beta chains below was sequenced from the same sample in a study of regulatory T cells in long-lasting Graves disease (dated by TCRdb to 2020 to 2022). Taken with the paper, the label for time point translates to: persistent/refractory GD, antithyroid drugs over 5 years with positive TRAb. For both TCR sequencing and RNA sequencing, RNA was extracted from PBMCs using TRIzol. Libraries were built with multiplex PCR. Sequenced using an Illumina HiSeq 4000. To build TCR beta libraries, CDR3 regions were amplified by Arm-PCR using iRepertoire HTBI primers. In-frame beta chains were kept once TCRdb had trimmed the public reads at Q25 with fastp and called clones with MiXCR. Every entry covers one CDR3 protein and lists the most common genes and DNA from its rows. The sample table records 450,000 or so distinct CDR3 sequences; less than 25% of these occur just once. The ten biggest clones cover about 7.8% of the sample.

Source: peripheral blood mononuclear cells (PBMCs), taken when the disease was refractory, from a patient treated with antithyroid drugs. The receptors were gathered from a female donor with Graves disease.

This clonotype was counted ten times or more. The chain couples TRBV6-5 to TRBJ2-7; D gene uncertain. Trimming shortened V by 4 bases and J by 5 bases, and 12 bases separated the two germline ends. Per the germline V gene, CDR1 is MNHEY and CDR2 is SVGAGI. This CDR3 has 13 amino acids. CDR3 sequence: CASSSGLADEQYF. DNA of the CDR3: TGTGCCAGCAGTTCGGGTCTGGCGGACGAGCAGTACTTC.

This clonotype was seen at least ten times. The CDR3 DNA sequence: TGTGCCAGCAATTATATGACTACGAACACCGGGGAGCTGTTTTTT. This codes for CASNYMTTNTGELFF. The rearrangement links TRBV28 to TRBJ2-2; D perhaps matches TRBD2 (5 bases). This CDR3 has 15 amino acids. CDR1 is MDHEN, CDR2 SYDVKM, per germline. V gave up 7 bases and J gave up 0 bases, with 12 bases separating them.

This clonotype was recorded at least ten times. The chain is built from TRBV20-1 and TRBJ1-5; TRBD1 agrees at 10 bases. The J segment lost 2 bases and the V segment lost 6 bases, leaving 13 bases of the junction unmatched. CDR3 size: 17 residues. Per germline, CDR1 DFQATT and CDR2 SNEGSKA (reference sequence). CDR3 amino acids: CSATLLVGTGGNQPQHF. The DNA of the CDR3 is TGCAGTGCGACACTCTTAGTTGGGACAGGGGGCAATCAGCCCCAGCATTTT.

This clonotype occurred many times. The chain carries TRBV20-1 and TRBJ2-5, with 11 bases that match TRBD2. The CDR3 loop spans 14 amino acids. V shed 5 bases, J shed 5 bases, and the junction held 7 bases outside the gene matches. CDR1 and CDR2 from the germline V gene are DFQATT and SNEGSKA (reference sequence). CDR3: CSAAPSGRRETQYF. The CDR3 region has the DNA TGCAGTGCTGCCCCTAGCGGGAGGAGGGAGACCCAGTACTTC.

At least ten counts were recorded for this clonotype. CDR3: CASSYSTYSTEAFF. Written as DNA, the CDR3 is TGTGCCAGCAGTTACTCGACATATTCCACTGAAGCTTTCTTT. The chain couples TRBV6-5 to TRBJ1-1, with unresolved D. The germline CDR1 and CDR2 sequences are MNHEY and SVGAGI. The CDR3 has 14 amino acids. V lost 0 bases and J 4 bases, leaving 9 bases between the germline ends.

This clonotype has ten or more counts. The chain employs TRBV7-9 and TRBJ1-1; TRBD1 might be the D (5 bases). The CDR3 totals 14 residues. V dropped 1 base and J dropped 5 bases, with 11 bases sitting between them. The V gene's germline CDR1 is SEHNR and CDR2 FQNEAQ (reference sequence). The CDR3 protein is CASSLVGGWTEAFF. The CDR3 DNA reads as TGTGCCAGCAGCTTAGTCGGGGGTTGGACTGAAGCTTTCTTT. The variable domain in full, completed from reference TRBV7-9 and TRBJ1-1, reads DTGVSQNPRHKITKRGQNVTFRCDPISEHNRLYWYRQTLGQGPEFLTYFQNEAQLEKSRLLSDRFSAERPKGSFSTLEIQRTEQGDSAMYLCASSLVGGWTEAFFGQGTRLTVV.

In this sample, this clonotype turned up many times. The chain employs TRBV5-6 and TRBJ1-1; D is unclear. The CDR3 contains 12 residues. CDR1 and CDR2 from the germline V gene are SGHDT and YYEEEE. The V end was cut by 2 bases, the J end by 11 bases, with 13 bases between. CDR3 nucleotides: TGTGCCAGCAGCTTTGATTCAAGAGGCGCTTTCTTT. Its protein is CASSFDSRGAFF. The whole variable domain, remainder taken from reference TRBV5-6 and TRBJ1-1, is DAGVTQSPTHLIKTRGQQVTLRCSPKSGHDTVSWYQQALGQGPQFIFQYYEEEERQRGNFPDRFSGHQFPNYSSELNVNALLLGDSALYLCASSFDSRGAFFGQGTRLTVV.

The chain employs TRBV6-5 and TRBJ2-1; D gene uncertain. V lost 4 bases and J lost 0, with 10 bases in between. The CDR3 extends over 15 amino acids. From germline, CDR1 is MNHEY and CDR2 SVGAGI. As DNA, the CDR3 is TGTGCCAGCAGTTTCGAGCCGAACTCCTACAATGAGCAGTTCTTC. Amino acids: CASSFEPNSYNEQFF.

The rearrangement uses TRBV7-2 and TRBJ2-2, with 8 bases identical to TRBD2. The ends lost 2 bases at V and 5 bases at J; junction bases unmatched: 7. Germline loops: CDR1 SGHTA, CDR2 FQGNSA. The CDR3 contains 16 residues. CDR3: CASSLTGTRYTGELFF. CDR3 in DNA: TGTGCCAGCAGCTTAACCGGGACTAGATATACCGGGGAGCTGTTTTTT.

There are many counts of this clonotype. CDR3 bases: TGTGCCAGCAGGTACGGCGGGGGCCTCTCCTACGAGCAGTACTTC. This translates into CASRYGGGLSYEQYF. The chain is built from TRBV28 and TRBJ2-7; tentative D call: TRBD2 (7 bases). This CDR3 has 15 residues. The germline V and J ends were trimmed by 6 bases and 0 bases, with 15 bases remaining between them. Germline assignment: CDR1 MDHEN and CDR2 SYDVKM.

This clonotype was seen ten or more times. This chain connects TRBV11-2 to TRBJ2-7, with 10 positions matching TRBD1. CDR1 and CDR2 (germline): SGHAT, FQNNGV. The V and J ends lost 3 bases and 7 bases, in that order; junction bases with no gene match: 6. The CDR3 loop spans 14 amino acids. For the CDR3, the DNA is TGTGCCAGCAGCTTCCGGGACAGGGGTGGGGAGCAGTACTTC. It encodes CASSFRDRGGEQYF.

This clonotype appeared a few times. The chain recombines TRBV20-1 with TRBJ2-7, with TRBD2 matching over 7 bases. CDR1 and CDR2 (germline): DFQATT, SNEGSKA (reference sequence). The CDR3 consists of 13 residues. V lost 4 bases to trimming and J lost 6 bases; unmatched junction nucleotides: 9. DNA for the CDR3: TGCAGTGCTACTTGGACTAGTCTAACCGAGCAGTACTTC. This gives the protein CSATWTSLTEQYF.

This sequence joins TRBV25-1 and TRBJ2-2, with TRBD2 matching over 7 bases. The CDR3 is 17 amino acids. Per germline, CDR1 MGHDK and CDR2 SYGVNS. Losses at the gene ends were 2 bases for V and 0 bases for J; bases not matched to a gene: 6. CDR3 protein: CASSEVGRGSNTGELFF. CDR3 sequence (DNA): TGTGCCAGCAGTGAAGTGGGGCGGGGGTCGAACACCGGGGAGCTGTTTTTT.

Only a few counts were recorded for this clonotype. V gene TRBV30 combines with J gene TRBJ1-5, with D possibly being TRBD1 (6 bases). The V and J ends lost 2 bases and 1 base respectively, with 9 bases between them. This CDR3 has 14 residues. Per the germline V gene, CDR1 is GTSNPN and CDR2 is SVGIG (reference sequence). CDR3 DNA: TGTGCCTGGAGTCCGGACAGCAGCAATCAGCCCCAGCATTTT. Amino acid sequence: CAWSPDSSNQPQHF.

This clonotype was found many times. The chain uses TRBV12-3 or TRBV12-4 and TRBJ2-1; TRBD2 might be the D (5 bases). The V end was cut by 1 base, the J end by 5 bases, with 9 bases between. This CDR3 is 14 amino acids long. CDR3 DNA: TGTGCCAGCAGTTTAGAGGTAGCGCACAATGAGCAGTTCTTC. This gives the protein CASSLEVAHNEQFF.

This clonotype was picked up a small number of times. The CDR3 spells CSVGRGYEQYF. The DNA of the CDR3 is TGCAGCGTTGGCAGGGGCTACGAGCAGTACTTC. This chain uses TRBV29-1 with TRBJ2-7; D might be TRBD1 (6 bases). The CDR3 has 11 residues. The V end was cut by 4 bases, the J end by 3 bases, with 7 bases between. CDR1 and CDR2 from the germline V gene are SQVTM and ANQGSEA.

This clonotype has only a few counts. The chain employs TRBV30 and TRBJ2-3; either TRBD1 or TRBD2 may supply D (6 bases each). V lost 3 bases to trimming and J lost 1 base, with 23 bases between them. The CDR3 loop spans 18 amino acids. CDR1 is GTSNPN, CDR2 SVGIG, per germline (reference sequence). The CDR3 DNA follows: TGTGCCTGGAGATTGACAGGACTACCTAGGGGACGCACAGATACGCAGTATTTT. It translates to CAWRLTGLPRGRTDTQYF.